Listed below are T cell receptor beta chains from one sample, sequenced in a study of metastatic and nonmetastatic thyroid tumors. TCRdb re-called clones via MiXCR from the PCR reads. The profile shows approximately 23,000 clones, more than 20% of them singletons. The sequencing sample was made of blood. All receptors derive from a male donor with papillary thyroid cancer or a benign thyroid nodule (not recorded which). Some clones in this sample may be carry-over from other donors' samples. Each CDR3 is given with its conserved first and last residue. The D gene is left open where the match is weak. Size is stated for part of the rows, as once, few or many counts, or as a class when the clone is expanded.

d_call	v_call	clone_size	j_call	cdr3_aa	cdr3_nt
-	TRBV19	few	TRBJ2-4	CASSIGEGFYGNPAKNIQYF	TGTGCCAGTAGTATAGGGGAAGGCTTTTATGGCAACCCGGCCAAAAACATTCAGTACTTC
TRBD1	TRBV11-1	many	TRBJ1-6	CASSLGQGFYNSPLHF	TGTGCCAGCAGCTTAGGACAGGGGTTCTATAATTCACCCCTCCACTTT
TRBD1	TRBV12-3/TRBV12-4	many	TRBJ2-1	CASSPGTGVNDEQFF	TGTGCCAGCAGTCCCGGGACAGGGGTAAACGATGAGCAGTTCTTC
TRBD1	TRBV28	few	TRBJ2-5	CASSLLDREETQYF	TGTGCCAGCAGTTTGTTGGACAGGGAAGAGACCCAGTACTTC
-	TRBV20-1	-	TRBJ1-5	CSAKRGITGIRNQPQHF	TGCAGTGCTAAGAGGGGGATAACAGGGATACGCAATCAGCCCCAGCATTTT
TRBD2	TRBV5-1	-	TRBJ2-7	CASSSGTSGRAYEQYF	TGCGCCAGCAGCTCTGGGACTAGCGGGAGGGCCTACGAGCAGTACTTC
TRBD1	TRBV6-1	few	TRBJ1-5	CASSRTGGWNQPQHF	TGTGCCAGCAGCAGAACAGGGGGCTGGAATCAGCCCCAGCATTTT
TRBD2	TRBV10-1	many	TRBJ2-7	CASSERTSDSYEQYF	TGCGCCAGCAGTGAGAGGACTAGCGACTCCTACGAGCAGTACTTC
-	TRBV20-1	many	TRBJ2-1	CSATRRSLAISSYNEQFF	TGCAGTGCTACCCGAAGATCCCTAGCGATTAGCTCCTACAATGAGCAGTTCTTC
-	TRBV28	many	TRBJ1-2	CASTKDLADSIYYGYTF	TGTGCCAGCACTAAGGATTTGGCGGACAGCATCTACTATGGCTACACCTTC
-	TRBV24-1	many	TRBJ2-1	CATASYNEQFF	TGTGCCACCGCATCATACAATGAGCAGTTCTTC
-	TRBV6-4	-	TRBJ2-3	CVSSDSQSTDTQYF	TGTGTCAGCAGTGACTCGCAGAGCACAGATACGCAGTATTTT
-	TRBV6-1	few	TRBJ2-1	CSSRIHLGGEQFF	TGTTCCAGCAGGATACACTTGGGAGGTGAGCAGTTCTTC
TRBD1	TRBV6-5	few	TRBJ2-7	CASSFGTGSAQESGEQYF	TGTGCCAGCAGCTTCGGGACAGGGAGTGCCCAGGAGTCTGGCGAGCAGTACTTC
TRBD2	TRBV3-1	many	TRBJ2-1	CASSDGLASVLYNEQFF	TGTGCCAGCAGCGATGGACTAGCGTCTGTTCTATACAATGAGCAGTTCTTC
-	TRBV3-1	many	TRBJ2-1	CASSPELASFYNEQFF	TGTGCCAGCAGCCCTGAACTAGCCAGTTTCTACAATGAGCAGTTCTTC
-	TRBV12-3/TRBV12-4	-	TRBJ1-1	CASTGVSDTEAFF	TGTGCCAGCACCGGAGTTTCGGACACTGAAGCTTTCTTT
-	TRBV11-1	many	TRBJ1-1	CASSFGGTSTEAFF	TGTGCCAGCAGCTTTGGGGGGACGAGCACTGAAGCTTTCTTT
TRBD1	TRBV13	many	TRBJ1-3	CASSYNRGRGNTIYF	TGTGCCAGCAGCTATAACAGGGGGCGAGGAAACACCATATATTTT
TRBD1	TRBV11-3	-	TRBJ1-6	CASSSRTGYNSPLHF	TGTGCCAGCAGCTCACGGACAGGGTATAATTCACCCCTCCACTTT
TRBD1	TRBV28	few	TRBJ2-1	CASSSPDRVNEQFF	TGTGCCAGCAGCTCTCCTGACAGGGTGAATGAGCAGTTCTTC
TRBD1	TRBV30	medium-sized	TRBJ2-7	CARGTGLEQYF	TGTGCCCGGGGGACAGGGCTGGAGCAGTACTTC
TRBD2	TRBV6-5	few	TRBJ2-3	CASSRGLAGGRGTDTQYF	TGTGCCAGCAGCCGAGGACTAGCGGGAGGACGGGGCACAGATACGCAGTATTTT
-	TRBV27	-	TRBJ2-2	CANGPNTGQLLF	TGTGCAAACGGGCCGAACACCGGGCAGCTGTTATTT
-	TRBV25-1	many	TRBJ2-1	CASSESSRGINEQFF	TGTGCCAGCAGTGAATCCTCCCGAGGTATCAATGAGCAGTTCTTC
-	TRBV20-1	many	TRBJ1-1	CSARDRGQGNTEAFF	TGCAGTGCTAGAGACCGGGGACAAGGGAACACTGAAGCTTTCTTT
TRBD1	TRBV12-3/TRBV12-4	many	TRBJ1-2	CASSRQGERLFDGYTF	TGTGCCAGCAGTCGACAGGGGGAAAGACTTTTTGATGGCTACACCTTC
-	TRBV6-1	-	TRBJ1-2	CASSNRDYGYTF	TGTGCCAGCAGCAACCGAGACTATGGCTACACCTTC
-	TRBV2	many	TRBJ1-5	CASRGDKAYAQPQHF	TGTGCCAGCAGGGGGGACAAGGCCTACGCCCAGCCCCAGCATTTT
-	TRBV20-1	many	TRBJ2-1	CSAPGLRKNNEQFF	TGCAGTGCTCCGGGACTCCGCAAGAACAATGAGCAGTTCTTC
-	TRBV11-2	many	TRBJ1-2	CASSLDSGALNYGYTF	TGTGCCAGCAGCCTCGATTCGGGGGCCCTTAACTATGGCTACACCTTC
-	TRBV18	many	TRBJ2-1	CASSPTLKGVGNNEQFF	TGTGCCAGCTCACCCACCCTTAAGGGGGTGGGTAACAATGAGCAGTTCTTC
-	TRBV3-1	many	TRBJ2-1	CASSQSSLVEQFF	TGTGCCAGCAGCCAATCCTCCTTAGTTGAGCAGTTCTTC
-	TRBV20-1	many	TRBJ1-1	CSASPTATRLNTEAFF	TGCAGTGCTAGCCCGACAGCAACCAGACTGAACACTGAAGCTTTCTTT
-	TRBV2	few	TRBJ1-1	CASRRREGDTEAFF	TGTGCCAGCAGGAGACGTGAGGGAGACACTGAAGCTTTCTTT
-	TRBV11-2	few	TRBJ2-1	CAGSQARDSKNEQLF	TGTGCCGGCAGTCAGGCCCGGGACTCTAAAAATGAGCAGTTATTC
TRBD1	TRBV12-3/TRBV12-4	few	TRBJ1-5	CASSLGQGDNQPQHF	TGTGCCAGCAGTTTGGGACAGGGGGACAATCAGCCCCAGCATTTT